These 21 T cell receptor beta chains came from one sample sequenced in a study of identifying expanded T cells in peripheral blood. Using immunoSEQ multiplex PCR, the repertoire was profiled, and TCRdb retains in-frame clones only, with some absent. The table lists 95,000 to 150,000 clones, around four fifths of them singletons. Sequencing was performed on blood. These receptors were obtained from a person aged 18 to 70 in good health.

J is TRBJ2-7 and V is TRBV11-3; no firm D call. CDR1 is SGHNT, CDR2 YENEEA, per germline. The CDR3 sequence is 13 residues long. Trimming cost V 1 base and J 4 bases, with 8 bases left between them. The CDR3 sequence is CASSLARVYEQYF. The CDR3 DNA follows: TGTGCCAGCAGCTTAGCCAGAGTGTACGAGCAGTACTTC.

The genes are TRBV7-9 and TRBJ2-2; unclear D gene. The CDR3 spans 14 residues. CDR1 is SEHNR and CDR2 is FQNEAQ in the germline V gene (reference sequence). V gave up 3 bases and J gave up 7 bases, with 12 bases separating them. The CDR3 region is CASSFLKTGGELFF. The CDR3 DNA reads TGTGCCAGCAGCTTCTTGAAGACTGGCGGGGAGCTGTTTTTT.

The chain links TRBV5-1 to TRBJ1-1; perhaps TRBD1 as D (5 bases). CDR1 SGHRS and CDR2 YFSETQ come from the germline V gene. Trimming shortened V by 3 bases and J by 6 bases, and 18 bases separated the two germline ends. The CDR3 runs to 15 residues. Written as DNA, the CDR3 is TGCGCCAGCAGCTCCTCGGCGGGACGGAGTGCTGAAGCTTTCTTT. It encodes CASSSSAGRSAEAFF.

V and J are TRBV9 and TRBJ1-4; tentatively, D is TRBD1 (5 bases). Germline CDR1 reads SGDLS; CDR2 reads YYNGEE. The CDR3 spans 15 residues. The V end lost 3 bases, the J end lost 7 bases, and 16 bases lay between the germline ends. This CDR3 is CASSALEGSGEKLFF. DNA of the CDR3: TGTGCCAGCAGCGCACTCGAGGGGAGTGGTGAAAAACTGTTTTTT.

V gene TRBV15 combines with J gene TRBJ2-5; 7 positions match TRBD1. V shed 1 base, J shed 5 bases, and the junction held 4 bases outside the gene matches. This CDR3 has 14 amino acids. The germline V gene encodes CDR1 LNHNV and CDR2 YYDKDF (reference sequence). The CDR3 bases are TGTGCCACCAGCAGAGGACAGGGCTCCGAGACCCAGTACTTC. Amino acid sequence: CATSRGQGSETQYF.

The table lists this clone with a count of one. The genes are TRBV27 and TRBJ2-5, with TRBD1 matching 8 bases. From germline, CDR1 is MNHEY and CDR2 SMNVEV (reference sequence). V trimming: 4 bases; J trimming: 5 bases; junction bases outside the gene matches: 15. This CDR3 has 17 residues. The CDR3, as DNA: TGTGCCAGCAGTTCCTACTCAAACGACAGGGGCAGGGAGACCCAGTACTTC. Its protein is CASSSYSNDRGRETQYF.

The chain employs TRBV7-8 and TRBJ2-1; tentatively, D is TRBD2 (7 bases). This CDR3 is built from 16 residues. Germline V gene lookup returns CDR1 SGHVS and CDR2 FQNEAQ. V was pared by 5 bases and J by 0 bases, with 14 bases between. CDR3 loop: CASSPPGDYSYNEQFF. CDR3 coding DNA: TGTGCCAGCAGCCCCCCAGGGGACTACTCCTACAATGAGCAGTTCTTC.

The chain combines TRBV5-6 with TRBJ1-6, with a tentative D call TRBD1 (6 bases). Germline V gives CDR1 SGHDT, CDR2 YYEEEE. The V gene lost 3 bases and the J gene lost 5 bases, with 18 bases spanning the gap. This CDR3 contains 17 residues. This CDR3 is CASSYGTHTRDNSPLHF. The CDR3 DNA sequence: TGTGCCAGCAGCTACGGGACACACACCCGGGATAATTCACCCCTCCACTTT.

The chain joins TRBV4-1 to TRBJ2-5; no clear D. From germline, CDR1 is MGHRA and CDR2 YSYEKL. This CDR3 is 16 amino acids long. The V end was cut by 4 bases, the J end by 5 bases, with 20 bases between. The CDR3 DNA sequence: TGCGCCAGCAGCCGCGTACTCCCTCCTCCCGGGGAGACCCAGTACTTC. Translation gives CASSRVLPPPGETQYF.

This chain links TRBV9 with TRBJ2-7; no clear D. The CDR3 runs to 15 residues. The V and J ends lost 3 bases and 3 bases respectively, with 16 bases between them. Looked up from germline, CDR1 is SGDLS and CDR2 is YYNGEE. The CDR3 protein is CASSESHSPIYEQYF. For the CDR3, the DNA is TGTGCCAGCAGCGAGTCACACAGTCCAATCTACGAGCAGTACTTC. The variable domain in full, with the rest retrieved from reference TRBV9 and TRBJ2-7, is DSGVTQTPKHLITATGQRVTLRCSPRSGDLSVYWYQQSLDQGLQFLIQYYNGEERAKGNILERFSAQQFPDLHSELNLSSLELGDSALYFCASSESHSPIYEQYFGPGTRLTVT.

The genes are TRBV7-8 and TRBJ2-1; no definite D call. With 3 bases removed from V and 3 bases from J, the gap between germline ends came to 9 bases. The germline V gene has CDR1 SGHVS and CDR2 FQNEAQ. The CDR3 is 14 residues long. The CDR3 reads CASSFVGRYNEQFF. DNA for the CDR3: TGTGCCAGCAGCTTCGTCGGCCGCTACAATGAGCAGTTCTTC. The full variable domain, completed using reference TRBV7-8 and TRBJ2-1, is GAGVSQSPRYKVAKRGQDVALRCDPISGHVSLFWYQQALGQGPEFLTYFQNEAQLDKSGLPSDRFFAERPEGSVSTLKIQRTQQEDSAVYLCASSFVGRYNEQFFGPGTRLTVL.

This clone was picked up one time. The chain uses TRBV5-1 and TRBJ2-5, with TRBD1 matching over 8 bases. Losses at the gene ends were 7 bases for V and 0 bases for J; bases not matched to a gene: 8. Germline lookup yields CDR1 SGHRS and CDR2 YFSETQ. The CDR3 is made up of 15 amino acids. The CDR3: CASSGGRIYQETQYF. Written as DNA, the CDR3 is TGCGCCAGCTCAGGGGGCAGGATCTACCAAGAGACCCAGTACTTC. Based on the CDR3 plus reference TRBV5-1 and TRBJ2-5, the full variable domain is KAGVTQTPRYLIKTRGQQVTLSCSPISGHRSVSWYQQTPGQGLQFLFEYFSETQRNKGNFPGRFSGRQFSNSRSEMNVSTLELGDSALYLCASSGGRIYQETQYFGPGTRLLVL.

The chain carries TRBV2 and TRBJ2-7, with unresolved D. The CDR3 totals 15 residues. CDR1 and CDR2 from the germline V gene are SNHLY and FYNNEI. V lost 4 bases, J lost 4 bases, and 17 bases lay in between. This CDR3 is CASSGNPSPGYEQYF. The CDR3 DNA is TGTGCCAGCAGTGGAAACCCGTCGCCCGGGTACGAGCAGTACTTC.

The chain recombines TRBV11-2 with TRBJ2-1; D is uncertain. The CDR3 consists of 13 residues. Germline CDR1 reads SGHAT; CDR2 reads FQNNGV. V dropped 3 bases and J dropped 5 bases, with 8 bases sitting between them. Here the CDR3 reads CASSLIRNNEQFF. The CDR3, as DNA: TGTGCCAGCAGCTTGATCAGAAACAATGAGCAGTTCTTC.

The chain employs TRBV2 and TRBJ2-7, with D hard to call. V shed 4 bases and J shed 3 bases, with 10 bases lying between them. There are 13 residues in the CDR3. Germline V gene lookup returns CDR1 SNHLY and CDR2 FYNNEI. For the CDR3, the DNA is TGTGCCAGCAGTGGCCCCCCCTTCTACGAGCAGTACTTC. This sequence encodes CASSGPPFYEQYF.

The V and J genes are TRBV6-5 and TRBJ1-6, with D unclear. This CDR3 contains 15 residues. Germline V gives CDR1 MNHEY, CDR2 SVGAGI. Trimming stripped 7 bases from V and 0 bases from J, with 10 bases between. The CDR3 protein is CASTGSSSYNSPLHF. CDR3 nucleotide sequence: TGTGCCAGCACCGGGTCGAGCTCCTATAATTCACCCCTCCACTTT.

V gene TRBV6-5 combines with J gene TRBJ1-2; 7 bases are shared with TRBD1. The CDR3 length is 15 residues. Trimming took 6 bases from V and 2 from J; bases not matched to a gene: 9. Per germline, CDR1 MNHEY and CDR2 SVGAGI. The CDR3 loop is CASRRGLRPNYGYTF. The CDR3 DNA reads as TGTGCCAGCAGGAGGGGGCTCCGTCCAAACTATGGCTACACCTTC.

The gene calls are TRBV4-1 and TRBJ1-2; no clear D. From germline, CDR1 is MGHRA and CDR2 YSYEKL. The CDR3 sequence is 18 residues long. V shed 0 bases and J shed 4 bases, with 21 bases lying between them. The CDR3 DNA follows: TGCGCCAGCAGCCAAGATCTTGAAGTTAGTACATACCTCTATGGCTACACCTTC. Translating it yields CASSQDLEVSTYLYGYTF.

The gene calls are TRBV6-1 and TRBJ2-7; TRBD2 might be the D (6 bases). The germline gives CDR1 MNHNS, CDR2 SASEGT. Deletions cut 7 bases from V and 3 bases from J, with 13 bases between. This CDR3 comprises 13 residues. The CDR3 nucleotides read TGTGCCAGCAATTTCAACGGGGGCTACGAGCAGTACTTC. Amino acid sequence: CASNFNGGYEQYF.

The chain combines TRBV7-6 with TRBJ2-7, with TRBD1 matching 10 bases. Trimming took 1 base from V and 6 from J; bases not matched to a gene: 12. Per germline, CDR1 SGHVS and CDR2 FNYEAQ. The CDR3 runs 17 residues. CDR3 coding DNA: TGTGCCAGCAGCTTAGAAACCTGGGACAGGGGATCGTCCGAGCAGTACTTC. Its translation is CASSLETWDRGSSEQYF.

The chain joins TRBV7-2 to TRBJ2-7, with no clear D. The germline V gene has CDR1 SGHTA and CDR2 FQGNSA. The V end was cut by 2 bases, the J end by 6 bases, with 8 bases between. This CDR3 region has 12 residues. For the CDR3, the DNA is TGTGCCAGCAGCTTATTTCAAATCGAGCAGTACTTC. It encodes CASSLFQIEQYF.